The 24 T cell receptor beta chains reported below all come from one sample, sequenced in a study of T cells after yellow fever vaccination. One entry per CDR3 protein results from TCRdb running MiXCR on the 5' RACE reads. The data show under 600,000 distinct CDR3 sequences, about 14% seen once. Sequencing used PBMCs, obtained on the day of the yellow fever booster vaccination. The receptors derive from a man younger than 40 who received the YFV17D yellow fever vaccine.

This clonotype appeared a few times. J is TRBJ2-5 and V is TRBV7-2; TRBD2 matches 12 bases. V dropped 2 bases and J dropped 2; count of bases not matched to a gene: 6. This CDR3 region has 17 residues. Looked up from germline, CDR1 is SGHTA and CDR2 is FQGNSA. The CDR3 here is CASSLSASGRGQETQYF. The CDR3 DNA reads TGTGCCAGCAGCTTATCGGCTAGCGGGAGGGGGCAAGAGACCCAGTACTTC.

This clonotype was counted only a few times. The gene calls are TRBV10-3 and TRBJ1-1; 7 bases align to TRBD1. The CDR3 has 16 amino acids. V lost 2 bases and J lost 4; bases outside the gene matches: 10. CDR1 ENHRY and CDR2 SYGVKD come from the germline V gene. CDR3 amino acids: CAISEPTGAALTEAFF. CDR3 DNA sequence: TGTGCCATCAGTGAGCCTACAGGGGCGGCCCTCACTGAAGCTTTCTTT.

This rearrangement joins TRBV20-1 to TRBJ1-5; no reliable D call. Per germline, CDR1 DFQATT and CDR2 SNEGSKA (reference sequence). V was pared by 0 bases and J by 0 bases, with 9 bases between. The CDR3 spans 15 residues. The CDR3 reads CSARDQPYSNQPQHF. CDR3 nucleotides: TGCAGTGCTAGAGACCAGCCTTATAGCAATCAGCCCCAGCATTTT.

This clonotype was detected a few times. This chain connects TRBV28 to TRBJ1-5; TRBD1 might be the D (5 bases). The CDR3 sequence is 14 residues long. Germline CDR1 and CDR2: MDHEN and SYDVKM. With 5 bases removed from V and 3 bases from J, the gap between germline ends came to 11 bases. The CDR3 coding sequence is TGTGCCAGCAGTCTGGGACTGCTCAATCAGCCCCAGCATTTT. Protein product: CASSLGLLNQPQHF.

CDR3 protein: CATSDNKVGAYNEQFF. The CDR3 DNA reads TGTGCCACCAGTGATAATAAGGTCGGGGCCTACAATGAGCAGTTCTTC. V gene TRBV24-1 combines with J gene TRBJ2-1; possibly TRBD2 for D (5 bases). Germline assignment: CDR1 KGHDR and CDR2 SFDVKD. The length of the CDR3 is 16 residues. The V gene lost 3 bases and the J gene lost 2 bases, with 13 bases spanning the gap.

The chain recombines TRBV29-1 with TRBJ2-3; 10 bases fit TRBD2. V shed 3 bases, J shed 3 bases, and the junction held 12 bases outside the gene matches. The CDR3 extends over 17 amino acids. The germline CDR1 and CDR2 sequences are SQVTM and ANQGSEA. The CDR3: CSVESPRSSGSTDTQYF. In nucleotides, the CDR3 is TGCAGCGTTGAGTCCCCCCGCTCTAGCGGGAGTACAGATACGCAGTATTTT.

This clonotype turned up a few times. The chain couples TRBV28 to TRBJ2-2; 10 bases are shared with TRBD1. The CDR3 is 15 amino acids. Germline assignment: CDR1 MDHEN and CDR2 SYDVKM. J was trimmed by 6 bases and V by 5 bases; bases with no gene match: 6. The CDR3 sequence is CASSRDRGQSGELFF. The CDR3, as DNA: TGTGCCAGCAGTCGTGACAGGGGGCAATCCGGGGAGCTGTTTTTT.

This chain joins TRBV20-1 and TRBJ2-7, with D unclear. Deletions cut 2 bases from V and 0 bases from J, with 11 bases between. The CDR3 has 14 amino acids. Germline lookup yields CDR1 DFQATT and CDR2 SNEGSKA (reference sequence). The CDR3 protein is CSARWNRNSYEQYF. The CDR3 nucleotides read TGCAGTGCTAGATGGAATAGGAACTCCTACGAGCAGTACTTC.

On this clonotype itself: With a much larger clone just one base away, this may be a read error. The chain is built from TRBV7-9 and TRBJ1-1, with 9 bases identical to TRBD1. J was trimmed by 6 bases and V by 5 bases; bases with no gene match: 4. The germline CDR1 and CDR2 sequences are SEHNR and FQNEAQ (reference sequence). The length of the CDR3 is 13 residues. The DNA of the CDR3 is TGTGCCAGCAGCCAACAGGGGGCGGCTGAAGCTTTCTTT. Translated: CASSQQGAAEAFF.

The rearrangement joins TRBV20-1 to TRBJ2-7; D might be TRBD2 (5 bases). The V and J ends lost 6 bases and 0 bases respectively, with 21 bases between them. CDR3 size: 16 residues. Germline CDR1 is DFQATT and CDR2 is SNEGSKA (reference sequence). CDR3 DNA: TGCAGTGCCAGGCATGCCCGGACGGGGAGCTCCTACGAGCAGTACTTC. This gives the protein CSARHARTGSSYEQYF.

This chain joins TRBV29-1 and TRBJ2-3; perhaps D is TRBD1 or TRBD2 (5 bases each). Germline V gives CDR1 SQVTM, CDR2 ANQGSEA. The CDR3 has 14 amino acids. Between the trimmed V and J ends, which lost 7 bases and 0 bases, there was a span of 14 bases. CDR3 DNA: TGCAGCGCCAGGGACGGTCCTAGCACAGATACGCAGTATTTT. Its translation is CSARDGPSTDTQYF.

The chain links TRBV5-1 to TRBJ2-3; D possibly corresponds to TRBD1 (6 bases). The length of the CDR3 is 20 residues. The V and J ends lost 2 bases and 2 bases respectively, with 27 bases between them. Germline lookup yields CDR1 SGHRS and CDR2 YFSETQ. CDR3 sequence reads: CASSFSISVMGDTPTDTQYF. The CDR3 DNA is TGCGCCAGCAGCTTCTCCATTTCCGTAATGGGGGACACCCCCACAGATACGCAGTATTTT.

This clonotype showed up many times. CDR3 sequence reads: CASSLGRNNQPQHF. Here the CDR3 DNA reads TGTGCCAGCAGCCTGGGACGGAACAATCAGCCCCAGCATTTT. The chain combines TRBV7-2 with TRBJ1-5, with D possibly being TRBD1 (5 bases). V lost 5 bases and J lost 3, with 11 bases in between. The CDR3 runs 14 residues. Germline-derived CDR1 and CDR2 are SGHTA and FQGNSA.

This clonotype appeared a few times. V usage is TRBV7-6 and J usage is TRBJ1-3; 8 nucleotides agree with TRBD1. CDR1 is SGHVS, CDR2 FNYEAQ, per germline. CDR3 length: 15 amino acids. J was trimmed by 0 bases and V by 8 bases; bases with no gene match: 6. CDR3 loop: CASGQGLTSGNTIYF. The CDR3 DNA follows: TGTGCCAGCGGACAGGGACTTACCTCTGGAAACACCATATATTTT.

Many counts were recorded for this clonotype. The gene calls are TRBV24-1 and TRBJ2-5, with D possibly TRBD2 on 6 matching bases. The CDR3 covers 14 residues. The V gene's germline CDR1 is KGHDR and CDR2 SFDVKD. The V end was cut by 1 base, the J end by 5 bases, with 10 bases between. The CDR3 nucleotides are TGTGCCACCAGTGATTTTTCAGGAGGGGAGACCCAGTACTTC. This encodes CATSDFSGGETQYF.

In this sample, this clonotype turned up many times. The J gene is TRBJ2-2, the V gene TRBV11-2; 8 positions agree with TRBD2. Germline V gene sequence: CDR1 SGHAT, CDR2 FQNNGV. The ends lost 5 bases at V and 6 bases at J; junction bases unmatched: 8. The CDR3 loop spans 15 amino acids. The CDR3 protein is CASSLPPAGAGELFF. The CDR3 bases are TGTGCCAGCAGCCTACCACCAGCGGGAGCCGGGGAGCTGTTTTTT.

This clonotype was observed a few times. The V and J genes are TRBV7-2 and TRBJ2-1; D is tentatively TRBD1 or TRBD2 (5 bases each). V lost 6 bases and J 2 bases, leaving 17 bases between the germline ends. Per germline, CDR1 SGHTA and CDR2 FQGNSA. The CDR3 has 16 residues. As DNA, the CDR3 is TGTGCCAGCAGACACGAGAGGGGCCCCGCCTACAATGAGCAGTTCTTC. Its translation: CASRHERGPAYNEQFF.

The chain uses TRBV12-3 or TRBV12-4 and TRBJ2-7, with 9 bases aligning to TRBD1. The V and J ends lost 5 bases and 2 bases, in that order; junction bases with no gene match: 7. This CDR3 spans 15 amino acids. Here the CDR3 reads CASSVRDRATYEQYF. DNA for the CDR3: TGTGCCAGCAGTGTGAGGGACAGGGCCACCTACGAGCAGTACTTC.

The chain joins TRBV4-3 to TRBJ2-1; the D is unclear. V was cut by 2 bases and J by 3 bases, with 5 bases left in between. The CDR3 sequence is 13 residues long. Germline V gene sequence: CDR1 LGHNA, CDR2 YSLEER. CDR3 protein: CASSQFSYNEQFF. The CDR3 DNA reads TGCGCCAGCAGCCAATTTAGCTACAATGAGCAGTTCTTC.

The chain carries TRBV11-1 and TRBJ2-3; the match to TRBD1 covers 12 bases. The CDR3 is made up of 20 amino acids. The germline V gene has CDR1 SGHAT and CDR2 FQDESV (reference sequence). J was trimmed by 2 bases and V by 6 bases; bases with no gene match: 18. CDR3: CASRSRLIGTGGPFTDTQYF. CDR3 in DNA: TGTGCCAGCAGGTCACGCTTGATCGGGACAGGGGGCCCCTTCACAGATACGCAGTATTTT.

This clonotype was seen a few times. The rearrangement uses TRBV5-1 and TRBJ2-1, with D perhaps TRBD2 (6 bases). Germline assignment: CDR1 SGHRS and CDR2 YFSETQ. The V end lost 4 bases, the J end lost 8 bases, and 22 bases lay between the germline ends. There are 16 residues in the CDR3. Written as DNA, the CDR3 is TGCGCCAGCAGCCCCCAGCATAGCGGAGGCGCCTATGAGCAGTTCTTC. Protein: CASSPQHSGGAYEQFF.

V and J are TRBV6-5 and TRBJ2-1, with 9 nucleotides matching TRBD2. V was clipped by 2 bases and J by 6 bases; unmatched bases: 14. The germline gives CDR1 MNHEY, CDR2 SVGAGI. The CDR3 is 18 amino acids. CDR3 loop: CASSYRPPLAGVGNEQFF. In nucleotides, the CDR3 is TGTGCCAGCAGTTACCGGCCCCCCTTAGCGGGAGTTGGCAATGAGCAGTTCTTC.

There are many counts of this clonotype. A junction end diverges from the germline sequence, so it may reflect a read error. The chain employs TRBV6-2 or TRBV6-3 and TRBJ2-7; no clear D gene. CDR3 length: 11 residues. CDR1 and CDR2 from the germline V gene are MNHEY and SVGEGT. The CDR3 sequence is CASSYRYEQYF. The CDR3 DNA sequence: TGCGCCAGCAGCTACCGCTACGAGCAGTACTTC.

The chain couples TRBV2 to TRBJ2-1, with a weak D call TRBD2 (6 bases). Germline V gene lookup returns CDR1 SNHLY and CDR2 FYNNEI. V gave up 5 bases and J gave up 5 bases, with 22 bases separating them. The CDR3 spans 17 residues. CDR3 residues: CASSKGRPRVGDNEQFF. CDR3 sequence (DNA): TGTGCCAGCAGTAAGGGGAGGCCCAGGGTCGGGGACAATGAGCAGTTCTTC.